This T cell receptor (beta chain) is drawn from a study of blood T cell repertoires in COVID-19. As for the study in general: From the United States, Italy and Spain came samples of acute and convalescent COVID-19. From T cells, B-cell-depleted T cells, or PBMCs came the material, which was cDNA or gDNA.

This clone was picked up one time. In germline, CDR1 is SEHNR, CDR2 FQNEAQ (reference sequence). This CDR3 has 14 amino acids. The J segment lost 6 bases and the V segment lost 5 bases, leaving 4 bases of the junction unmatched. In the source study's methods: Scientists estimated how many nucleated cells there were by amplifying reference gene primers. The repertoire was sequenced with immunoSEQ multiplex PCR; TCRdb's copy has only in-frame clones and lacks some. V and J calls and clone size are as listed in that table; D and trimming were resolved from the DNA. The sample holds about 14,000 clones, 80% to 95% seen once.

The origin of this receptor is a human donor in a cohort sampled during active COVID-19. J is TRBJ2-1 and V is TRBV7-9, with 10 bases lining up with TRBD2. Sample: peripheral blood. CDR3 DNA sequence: TGTGCCAGCAGCCCTAGCGGGGGCTCCAATGAGCAGTTCTTC. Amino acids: CASSPSGGSNEQFF.